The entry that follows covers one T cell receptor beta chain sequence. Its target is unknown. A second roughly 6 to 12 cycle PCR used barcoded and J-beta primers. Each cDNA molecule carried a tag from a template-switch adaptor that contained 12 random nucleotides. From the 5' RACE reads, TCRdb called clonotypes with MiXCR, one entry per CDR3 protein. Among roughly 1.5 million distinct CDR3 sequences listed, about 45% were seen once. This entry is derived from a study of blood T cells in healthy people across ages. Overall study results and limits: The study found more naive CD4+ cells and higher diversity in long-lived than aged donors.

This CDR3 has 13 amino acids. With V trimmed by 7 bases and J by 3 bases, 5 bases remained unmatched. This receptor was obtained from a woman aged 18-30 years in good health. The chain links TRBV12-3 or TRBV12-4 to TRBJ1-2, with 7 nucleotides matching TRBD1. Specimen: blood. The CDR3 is CASTYGTDYGYTF. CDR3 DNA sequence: TGTGCCAGCACCTACGGGACAGACTATGGCTACACCTTC.